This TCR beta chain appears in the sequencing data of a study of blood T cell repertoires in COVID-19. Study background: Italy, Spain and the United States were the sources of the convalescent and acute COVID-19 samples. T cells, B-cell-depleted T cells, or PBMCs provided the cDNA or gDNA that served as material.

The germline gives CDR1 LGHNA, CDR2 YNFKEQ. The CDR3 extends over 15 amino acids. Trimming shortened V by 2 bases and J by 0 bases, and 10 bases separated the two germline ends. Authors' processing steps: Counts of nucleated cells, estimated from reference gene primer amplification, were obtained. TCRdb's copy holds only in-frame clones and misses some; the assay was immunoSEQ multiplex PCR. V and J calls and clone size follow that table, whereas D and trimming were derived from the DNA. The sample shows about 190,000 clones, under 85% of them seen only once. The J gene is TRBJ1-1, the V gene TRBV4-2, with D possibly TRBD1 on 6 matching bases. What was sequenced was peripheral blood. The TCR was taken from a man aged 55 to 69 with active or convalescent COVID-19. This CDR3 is CASSQLTGLNTEAFF. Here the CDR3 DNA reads TGTGCCAGCAGCCAACTTACAGGGCTGAACACTGAAGCTTTCTTT.